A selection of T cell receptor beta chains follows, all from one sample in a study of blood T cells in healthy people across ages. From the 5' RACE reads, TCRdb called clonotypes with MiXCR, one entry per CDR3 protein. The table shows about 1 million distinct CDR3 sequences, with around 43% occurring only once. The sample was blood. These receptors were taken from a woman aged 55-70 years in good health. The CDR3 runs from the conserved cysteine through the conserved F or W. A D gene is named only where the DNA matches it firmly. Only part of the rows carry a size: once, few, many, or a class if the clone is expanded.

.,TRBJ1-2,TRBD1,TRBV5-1,CASSSSTGDYCGYTF,TGCGCCAGCAGCTCTTCGACAGGGGACTACTGTGGCTACACCTTC
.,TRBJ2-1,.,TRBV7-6,CASSLRTSYNEQFF,TGTGCCAGCAGCTTGAGGACGAGTTACAATGAGCAGTTCTTC
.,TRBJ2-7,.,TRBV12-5,CASGLVVGTMYEQYF,TGTGCTAGTGGTTTGGTAGTCGGAACTATGTACGAGCAGTACTTC
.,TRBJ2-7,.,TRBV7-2,CASRWGLAYKQYF,TGTGCCAGCCGGTGGGGGCTGGCCTACAAGCAGTACTTC
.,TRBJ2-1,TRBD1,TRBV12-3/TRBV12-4,CASTREGADEQFF,TGTGCCAGCACCCGAGAGGGGGCAGATGAGCAGTTCTTC
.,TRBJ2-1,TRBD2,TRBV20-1,CSARDLAGGNEQFF,TGCAGTGCTAGAGATCTAGCGGGAGGGAATGAGCAGTTCTTC
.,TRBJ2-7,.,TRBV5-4,CASSLAGPLGEQYF,TGTGCCAGCAGCTTGGCCGGACCGTTAGGCGAGCAGTACTTC
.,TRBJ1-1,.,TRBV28,CASSSGGVGDTEAFF,TGTGCCAGCAGTTCCGGCGGGGTGGGGGACACTGAAGCTTTCTTT
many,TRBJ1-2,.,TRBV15,CATSRAFPGNYGYTF,TGTGCCACCAGCAGAGCCTTTCCAGGGAACTATGGCTACACCTTC
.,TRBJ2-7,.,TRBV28,CASSRGQKGYEQYF,TGTGCCAGCAGCCGAGGACAGAAGGGTTACGAGCAGTACTTC
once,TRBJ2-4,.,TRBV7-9,CASSSPGRALYF,TGTGCCAGCAGCTCACCGGGACGAGCACTGTACTTC
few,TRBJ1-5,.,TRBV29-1,CSVIDSNQPQHF,TGCAGCGTGATAGATAGCAATCAGCCCCAGCATTTT
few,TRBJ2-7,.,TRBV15,CATSRGREGYEQYF,TGTGCCACCAGCAGAGGGAGGGAAGGCTACGAGCAGTACTTC
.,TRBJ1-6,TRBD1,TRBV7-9,CASSLYRTGSPLHF,TGTGCCAGCAGCCTTTATAGGACAGGTTCACCCCTCCACTTT
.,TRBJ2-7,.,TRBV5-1,CASSQPGRVNEQYF,TGCGCCAGCAGCCAGCCGGGCAGGGTGAACGAGCAGTACTTC
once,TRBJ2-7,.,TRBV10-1,CASRGLSTYEQYF,TGCGCCAGCCGGGGACTCTCGACCTACGAGCAGTACTTC
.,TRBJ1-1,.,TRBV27,CASRRGTEAFF,TGTGCCAGCCGGAGGGGTACTGAAGCTTTCTTT
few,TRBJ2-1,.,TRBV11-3,CASSLGPPNEQFF,TGTGCCAGCAGCTTAGGACCGCCCAATGAGCAGTTCTTC
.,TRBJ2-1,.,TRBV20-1,CSARDYRVGNEQFF,TGCAGTGCTAGGGATTACAGGGTAGGCAATGAGCAGTTCTTC
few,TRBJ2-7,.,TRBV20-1,CSARLQTHEQYF,TGCAGTGCTAGACTCCAAACCCACGAGCAGTACTTC
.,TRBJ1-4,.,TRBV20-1,CSAHGITEKLFF,TGCAGTGCTCATGGTATAACTGAAAAACTGTTTTTT
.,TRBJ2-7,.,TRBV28,CASSASSMVTTEQYF,TGTGCCAGCAGTGCCTCGTCTATGGTTACTACCGAGCAGTACTTC
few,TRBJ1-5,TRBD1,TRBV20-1,CSASPGTGDSNQPQHF,TGCAGTGCTAGTCCAGGGACAGGGGATAGCAATCAGCCCCAGCATTTT
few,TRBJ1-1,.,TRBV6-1,CALGPGLHTEAFF,TGTGCCCTGGGACCGGGTTTGCACACTGAAGCTTTCTTT
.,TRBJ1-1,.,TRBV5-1,CASSLEGTGYTEAFF,TGCGCCAGCAGCTTGGAGGGGACGGGGTACACTGAAGCTTTCTTT
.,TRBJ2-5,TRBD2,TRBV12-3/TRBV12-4,CASSMGLAGGGGVQETQYF,TGTGCCAGCAGTATGGGACTAGCGGGAGGAGGAGGGGTCCAAGAGACCCAGTACTTC
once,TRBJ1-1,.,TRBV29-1,CSATTGNNMNTEAFF,TGCAGCGCCACTACAGGAAACAACATGAACACTGAAGCTTTCTTT
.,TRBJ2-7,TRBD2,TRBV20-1,CSAMGRDSSSYNEQYF,TGCAGTGCTATGGGGAGGGACTCGAGCTCCTACAATGAGCAGTACTTC
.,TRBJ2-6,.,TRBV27,CASSLQSSGANVLTF,TGTGCCAGCAGTTTGCAGAGCTCTGGGGCCAACGTCCTGACTTTC
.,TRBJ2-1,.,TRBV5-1,CASSLDGARANEQFF,TGCGCCAGCAGCTTGGATGGGGCCCGGGCCAATGAGCAGTTCTTC
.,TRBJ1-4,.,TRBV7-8,CASRSTNEKLFF,TGTGCCAGCAGGTCAACTAATGAAAAACTGTTTTTT